The clone carrying this TCR beta chain was seen repeatedly, ten times or more. A much larger clone differs from this one at a single base, so this may be a read error. This sample stems from a study of metastatic and nonmetastatic thyroid tumors. Turning to the study itself: The study looked at repertoires side by side in blood and in tumor or nodule tissue from malignant and benign thyroid patients.

V was cut by 6 bases and J by 3 bases, with 12 bases left in between. The CDR3 has 13 amino acids. From the PCR reads, TCRdb re-called clones with MiXCR. The data contain about 59,000 clones, 16% of them singletons. Patients had received no treatment of any kind before thyroid surgery. Sequences were obtained from blood. The TCR originated in a male donor with papillary thyroid cancer or a benign thyroid nodule (not recorded which). Some clones in this sample may be carry-over from other donors' samples. This chain links TRBV12-3 or TRBV12-4 with TRBJ2-7, with D possibly TRBD1 on 5 matching bases. The CDR3 region has the DNA TGTGCCAGCAGAGCAGGGTGCTACTACGAGCAGTACTTC. Its translation: CASRAGCYYEQYF.